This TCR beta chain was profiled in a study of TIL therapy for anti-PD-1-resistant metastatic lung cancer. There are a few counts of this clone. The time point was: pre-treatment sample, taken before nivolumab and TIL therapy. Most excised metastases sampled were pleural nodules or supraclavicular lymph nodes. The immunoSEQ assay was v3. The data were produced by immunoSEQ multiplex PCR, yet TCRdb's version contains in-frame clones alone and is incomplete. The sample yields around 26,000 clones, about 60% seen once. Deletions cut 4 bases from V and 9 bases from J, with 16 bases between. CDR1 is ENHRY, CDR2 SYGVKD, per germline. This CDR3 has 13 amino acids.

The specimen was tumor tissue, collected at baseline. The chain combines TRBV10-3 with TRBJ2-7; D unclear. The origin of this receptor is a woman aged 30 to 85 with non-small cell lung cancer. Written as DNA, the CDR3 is TGTGCCATCAGTGGGGATCCCATGGATTGGCAGTACTTC. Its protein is CAISGDPMDWQYF.